This T cell receptor beta chain originates from a study of T-cell reconstitution after alpha-beta-depleted transplantation in children. During its preparation, the TCRbeta library received unique molecular identifiers. TCRdb recomputed calls from the PCR reads with MiXCR, one row per CDR3 protein. The table records a few hundred thousand distinct CDR3 sequences, under 14% of them present only once. The CDR3 has 12 residues. Germline loops: CDR1 SGHTA, CDR2 FQGNSA. This clonotype was counted many times. One junction end does not reproduce the germline sequence, and a read error may be involved. The receptor was derived from a male patient between 2 and 15 years old who had a stem cell transplant for chronic granulomatous disease, so the T cells may come from the graft donor. Specimen: peripheral blood, collected 180 days after TCRalphabeta/CD19-depleted stem cell transplant. V gene TRBV7-2 combines with J gene TRBJ2-1; TRBD2 matches at 12 bases. This chain's CDR3 is CASSKDLAGGVF. The CDR3 DNA reads TGTGCCAGCAGCAAAGATCTAGCGGGAGGGGTCTTC.